The present entry profiles one TCR beta chain with its context. The table lists this clonotype with many counts. Its antigen is not yet known. Base-call qualities are not available, and no considerably larger clone is one nucleotide away. Trimming removed 3 bases from V and 3 bases from J; the gene matches leave 4 bases unexplained. CDR1 and CDR2 are read off the germline V gene (reference sequence) as DFQATT and SNEGSKA. The CDR3 sequence holds 13 residues, the cysteine and phenylalanine included. Here the CDR3 DNA is all that survives: 39 bases in frame from base 1. TCRdb records Illumina HiSeq 1500 as the sequencer. Using fastp at Q25 and MiXCR, TCRdb reprocessed the public reads and kept productive beta chains. Identical CDR3 protein sequences are pooled into one entry, listed with their most common genes and DNA. This sample gives some 300,000 distinct CDR3 sequences in total; around 10% of them show up just once. The ten largest make up less than 3% of the sample.

This sample was taken from a study of T cell repertoires in cytomegalovirus infection (dated by TCRdb to between 2018 and 2020). About the full investigation: Because public TCR beta signatures pointed to carriage of CMV infection together with the matching HLA type, the HLA type of each donor mattered for the analysis. What the authors observed across the whole study: The ex vivo response was dominated by HLA-C-restricted CMV-specific TCR beta clonotypes, and the single most frequent clonotype in two of eight donors was supplied by these HLA-C-restricted clonotypes. Carriers of CMV infection plus the relevant HLA type were discriminated by the cumulative frequency of public TCR beta family members in the study cohort and in an independent approximately 400-donor cohort.

This receptor was taken from a human donor in good health (CMV status not recorded). Some clones in this sample may be carry-over from other donors' samples. The chain employs TRBV20-1 and TRBJ1-2, and 7 bases in between align with TRBD1. The sequenced sample consisted of PBMCs. At the DNA level, the sequence is TGCAGTGCTAGTTGGGACAGACACTATGGCTACACCTTC. Translated, it gives CSASWDRHYGYTF.